The 28 T cell receptor beta chains below come from one sample, sequenced in a study of beta chain features in type 1 diabetes. Reverse transcription of all isolated RNA meant that expressed TCRB transcripts were sequenced. Profiling relied on immunoSEQ multiplex PCR, and the TCRdb table lists in-frame clones only, not all of them. The repertoire holds under 400,000 clones, with around 19% as singletons. The sequenced material came from naive CD4+ T cells from blood. These TCRs come from a woman aged 18-29 years in good health.

This clone was detected a few times. Other DNA sequences within the sample encode an identical CDR3. This chain connects TRBV29-1 to TRBJ1-5, with D tentatively TRBD1 (5 bases). V lost 4 bases and J 6 bases, leaving 10 bases between the germline ends. This CDR3 is built from 12 residues. The germline V gene has CDR1 SQVTM and CDR2 ANQGSEA. The CDR3 nucleotides are TGCAGCGTTGGTCAGGGTGGTCAGCCCCAGCATTTT. It specifies CSVGQGGQPQHF. Full variable domain (remainder filled in from reference TRBV29-1 and TRBJ1-5): SAVISQKPSRDICQRGTSLTIQCQVDSQVTMMFWYRQQPGQSLTLIATANQGSEATYESGFVIDKFPISRPNLTFSTLTVSNMSPEDSSIYLCSVGQGGQPQHFGDGTRLSIL.

This clone was seen a few times. The chain uses TRBV15 and TRBJ2-3, with 10 bases identical to TRBD2. The germline V gene encodes CDR1 LNHNV and CDR2 YYDKDF (reference sequence). V trimming: 2 bases; J trimming: 1 base; junction bases outside the gene matches: 6. The CDR3 has 17 residues. This chain's CDR3 is CATSRTRSGRGTDTQYF. The CDR3 DNA sequence: TGTGCCACCAGCAGAACTCGAAGCGGGAGGGGCACAGATACGCAGTATTTT.

The genes are TRBV14 and TRBJ1-1, with D tentatively TRBD1 (5 bases). V lost 4 bases to trimming and J lost 8 bases, with 20 bases between them. The CDR3 sequence is 15 residues long. CDR1 SGHDN and CDR2 FVKESK come from the germline V gene. CDR3: CASSLLFEGLREAFF. In DNA form, the CDR3 reads TGTGCCAGCAGCCTATTATTCGAGGGACTCCGGGAAGCTTTCTTT.

This clone was counted a few times. The chain is built from TRBV7-2 and TRBJ2-7, with a weak D call TRBD2 (5 bases). This CDR3 has 14 residues. V gave up 1 base and J gave up 0 bases, with 7 bases separating them. CDR1 and CDR2 (germline): SGHTA, FQGNSA. CDR3 in DNA: TGTGCCAGCAGCTTAGGAGGGTTCTCCTACGAGCAGTACTTC. Translation gives CASSLGGFSYEQYF.

J is TRBJ2-5 and V is TRBV30, with TRBD1 matching over 9 bases. Germline V lookup: CDR1 GTSNPN, CDR2 SVGIG (reference sequence). CDR3 length: 12 amino acids. Germline trimming cut 8 bases from V and 5 bases from J; bases unmatched to any gene: 6. The CDR3 DNA reads TGTGCCGGGGACAGGGTCCAGGAGACCCAGTACTTC. Translating it yields CAGDRVQETQYF.

V usage is TRBV5-4 and J usage is TRBJ2-1; 9 positions agree with TRBD1. This CDR3 has 15 amino acids. Germline CDR1 SGHNT, CDR2 YYREEE (reference sequence). J lost 7 bases, V lost 5 bases, and 10 bases had no gene match. The DNA for the CDR3 is TGTGCCAGCAGACTCACAGGGGGCGCGTTGAATGAGCAGTTCTTC. Translation: CASRLTGGALNEQFF.

The chain recombines TRBV4-2 with TRBJ1-2, with 10 bases matching TRBD1. J was trimmed by 8 bases and V by 0 bases; bases with no gene match: 6. The V gene's germline CDR1 is LGHNA and CDR2 YNFKEQ. CDR3 length: 15 residues. CDR3 in DNA: TGTGCCAGCAGCCAAGAAGGGACAGGGGAAGGAGGCTACACCTTC. Its protein product is CASSQEGTGEGGYTF.

Notes on this clone: This sample includes further DNA sequences coding for the same CDR3. The V call is TRBV6-5, the J call TRBJ2-7, with TRBD1 identical over 11 bases. The CDR3 totals 15 residues. Germline V gene lookup returns CDR1 MNHEY and CDR2 SVGAGI. V gave up 0 bases and J gave up 3 bases; unmatched junction bases: 1. CDR3 sequence: CASSYSGTGGYEQYF. Here the CDR3 DNA reads TGTGCCAGCAGTTACTCGGGGACAGGGGGCTACGAGCAGTACTTC.

DNA of the CDR3: TGTGCCATCAGTTTAGCGGGAGCGAACGAGCAGTACTTC. Amino acids: CAISLAGANEQYF. V and J are TRBV10-3 and TRBJ2-7; 9 nucleotides align to TRBD2. The CDR3 is 13 residues long. Trimming at V came to 5 bases and at J to 5 bases, leaving 4 bases not matched to a gene. Germline V gives CDR1 ENHRY, CDR2 SYGVKD.

V is TRBV10-3 and J is TRBJ2-7; 10 bases are a match to TRBD1. The germline gives CDR1 ENHRY, CDR2 SYGVKD. The CDR3 loop spans 14 amino acids. V was clipped by 8 bases and J by 5 bases; unmatched bases: 9. CDR3 in DNA: TGTGCCATCGCGTCCGGGACAGGGGCCCACGAGCAGTACTTC. This encodes CAIASGTGAHEQYF.

This clone was detected only a few times. CDR3 amino acids: CASRPDRANTGELFF. CDR3 in DNA: TGTGCCAGCAGACCCGACAGGGCGAACACCGGGGAGCTGTTTTTT. The chain combines TRBV9 with TRBJ2-2, with TRBD1 matching 7 bases. The CDR3 spans 15 residues. The trim removed 5 bases at V and 0 bases at J, leaving 4 bases unmatched. Germline CDR1 and CDR2: SGDLS and YYNGEE.

The chain employs TRBV7-2 and TRBJ2-3; D not resolved. The CDR3 spans 12 residues. Trimming took off 4 bases at V and 2 bases at J, with 4 bases between the two ends. Per germline, CDR1 SGHTA and CDR2 FQGNSA. This chain's CDR3 is CASSSITDTQYF. Here the CDR3 DNA reads TGTGCCAGCAGCTCTATCACAGATACGCAGTATTTT.

In its sample, this clone was seen a few times. The chain employs TRBV30 and TRBJ1-5; a possible D gene is TRBD1 (5 bases). Germline CDR1 reads GTSNPN; CDR2 reads SVGIG (reference sequence). V lost 2 bases, J lost 3 bases, and 8 bases lay in between. The CDR3 consists of 13 residues. This CDR3 reads CAWSWGDNQPQHF. As DNA, the CDR3 is TGTGCCTGGAGTTGGGGGGACAATCAGCCCCAGCATTTT.

Comment on this clone: Germline is not matched at one junction end, which may reflect a read error. The genes are TRBV10-3 and TRBJ1-4; tentatively, D is TRBD1 (5 bases). The germline gives CDR1 ENHRY, CDR2 SYGVKD. The CDR3 extends over 9 amino acids. The CDR3 protein is CAISESGGF. The CDR3 nucleotides read TGTGCCATCAGTGAGTCGGGGGGTTTT.

This chain links TRBV30 with TRBJ1-2, with a tentative D call TRBD1 (5 bases). Germline assignment: CDR1 GTSNPN and CDR2 SVGIG (reference sequence). The CDR3 spans 13 residues. Trimming stripped 2 bases from V and 8 bases from J, with 15 bases between. The CDR3 spells CAWSTGTARGYTF. In nucleotides, the CDR3 is TGTGCCTGGAGTACCGGGACTGCTCGCGGCTACACCTTC.

This clone was seen a handful of times. This chain connects TRBV15 to TRBJ2-6; possibly TRBD1 for D (6 bases). V gave up 2 bases and J gave up 4 bases, with 9 bases separating them. This CDR3 region has 15 residues. Per the germline V gene, CDR1 is LNHNV and CDR2 is YYDKDF (reference sequence). DNA for the CDR3: TGTGCCACCAGCAGAAGGGGGTCCGGGGCCAACGTCCTGACTTTC. This translates into CATSRRGSGANVLTF.

V is TRBV6-5 and J is TRBJ1-6; tentative D call: TRBD1 (5 bases). This CDR3 spans 15 amino acids. From germline, CDR1 is MNHEY and CDR2 SVGAGI. V lost 6 bases, J lost 7 bases, and 16 bases lay in between. CDR3 amino acids: CASSLGGKGNSPLHF. The DNA of the CDR3 is TGTGCCAGCAGCCTGGGAGGGAAGGGGAATTCACCCCTCCACTTT.

This chain connects TRBV7-2 to TRBJ1-2; D remains unclear. Trimming left V 2 bases short and J 0 bases short, with 7 bases between. The CDR3 is made up of 14 amino acids. Germline loops: CDR1 SGHTA, CDR2 FQGNSA. The CDR3: CASSLSGANYGYTF. DNA for the CDR3: TGTGCCAGCAGCTTATCGGGAGCTAACTATGGCTACACCTTC.

The rearrangement links TRBV19 to TRBJ2-7; 12 positions agree with TRBD2. With 10 bases clipped from V and 1 base from J, the junction kept 8 bases outside the gene matches. The germline V gene has CDR1 LNHDA and CDR2 SQIVND (reference sequence). This CDR3 has 15 amino acids. The CDR3 is CATEPGTSGSYEQYF. The CDR3 nucleotides are TGTGCCACTGAGCCGGGGACTAGCGGGTCCTACGAGCAGTACTTC.

The chain recombines TRBV5-4 with TRBJ2-5; D ambiguous. V lost 2 bases and J 0 bases, leaving 5 bases between the germline ends. The CDR3 extends over 13 amino acids. Germline CDR1 is SGHNT and CDR2 is YYREEE (reference sequence). CDR3 nucleotide sequence: TGTGCCAGCAGCTTAGAGGACCAAGAGACCCAGTACTTC. Residues: CASSLEDQETQYF. The whole variable domain, remainder taken from reference TRBV5-4 and TRBJ2-5, is ETGVTQSPTHLIKTRGQQVTLRCSSQSGHNTVSWYQQALGQGPQFIFQYYREEENGRGNFPPRFSGLQFPNYSSELNVNALELDDSALYLCASSLEDQETQYFGPGTRLLVL.

The rearrangement uses TRBV6-1 and TRBJ1-6; 8 bases line up with TRBD1. CDR1 and CDR2 (germline): MNHNS, SASEGT. After removal of 5 bases from V and 10 bases from J, the junction contained 7 bases not matched to a gene. The CDR3 is 14 residues long. CDR3 nucleotides: TGTGCCAGCAGTTTGGGACAGGTGGACTCACCCCTCCACTTT. It is translated as CASSLGQVDSPLHF.

The V gene is TRBV14, the J gene TRBJ1-2; D is uncertain. Trimming removed 2 bases at V and 6 bases at J, with 7 bases between. This CDR3 has 12 residues. The V gene's germline CDR1 is SGHDN and CDR2 FVKESK. The CDR3 DNA reads TGTGCCAGCAGCCAATATCAGGATGGCTACACCTTC. It translates to CASSQYQDGYTF.

This clone was detected once. The chain links TRBV7-3 to TRBJ2-1; 15 bases map to TRBD2. Germline V gene sequence: CDR1 SGHTA, CDR2 FQGTGA. This CDR3 has 16 residues. J lost 5 bases, V lost 5 bases, and 4 bases had no gene match. The CDR3 sequence is CASSMGLAGGHNEQFF. Written as DNA, the CDR3 is TGTGCCAGCAGCATGGGACTAGCGGGGGGCCACAATGAGCAGTTCTTC. The entire variable domain, with the rest obtained from reference TRBV7-3 and TRBJ2-1, is as follows: GAGVSQTPSNKVTEKGKYVELRCDPISGHTALYWYRQSLGQGPEFLIYFQGTGAADDSGLPNDRFFAVRPEGSVSTLKIQRTERGDSAVYLCASSMGLAGGHNEQFFGPGTRLTVL.

This chain links TRBV19 with TRBJ2-7; 9 bases align to TRBD1. The germline V gene encodes CDR1 LNHDA and CDR2 SQIVND (reference sequence). The junction had 8 bases not matched to a gene; V was cut back by 10 bases and J by 4 bases. CDR3 length equals 13 residues. The CDR3 sequence: CATSSGQGYEQYF. As DNA, the CDR3 is TGTGCCACCTCTAGTGGACAGGGGTACGAGCAGTACTTC.

The chain carries TRBV29-1 and TRBJ2-3; a weak D match, TRBD1 (6 bases). The V end was cut by 6 bases, the J end by 6 bases, with 16 bases between. Per the germline V gene, CDR1 is SQVTM and CDR2 is ANQGSEA. This CDR3 is built from 13 residues. The CDR3 here is CSVTPQGHDTQYF. The CDR3 region has the DNA TGCAGCGTGACTCCACAGGGTCACGATACGCAGTATTTT.

This chain uses TRBV27 with TRBJ1-4; D is perhaps TRBD1 (5 bases). CDR3 length equals 17 residues. Germline CDR1 reads MNHEY; CDR2 reads SMNVEV (reference sequence). The ends were cut back, 5 bases at V and 7 bases at J, with 23 bases in the middle. The DNA of the CDR3 is TGTGCCAGCAGTCGACGCCCCTTGACTGGGGCTGCTGAAAAACTGTTTTTT. It is translated as CASSRRPLTGAAEKLFF.

V and J are TRBV30 and TRBJ2-3; D not certain. Trimming took off 8 bases at V and 3 bases at J, with 12 bases between the two ends. This CDR3 has 12 amino acids. The germline gives CDR1 GTSNPN, CDR2 SVGIG (reference sequence). This CDR3 is CARELMTDTQYF. As DNA, the CDR3 is TGTGCCCGCGAACTTATGACAGATACGCAGTATTTT.

Concerning this clone itself: Its ends do not fully match the called genes, so a read error is possible. The chain joins TRBV7-9 to TRBJ1-2; D call uncertain. From germline, CDR1 is SEHNR and CDR2 FQNEAQ (reference sequence). The CDR3 sequence is 11 residues long. The DNA for the CDR3 is TGTGCCAGCAGCTTAGAATCCAGGACTGAGTTC. Its translation is CASSLESRTEF. The full variable domain, completed using reference TRBV7-9 and TRBJ1-2, is DTGVSQNPRHKITKRGQNVTFRCDPISEHNRLYWYRQTLGQGPEFLTYFQNEAQLEKSRLLSDRFSAERPKGSFSTLEIQRTEQGDSAMYLCASSLESRTEFGSGTRLTVV.